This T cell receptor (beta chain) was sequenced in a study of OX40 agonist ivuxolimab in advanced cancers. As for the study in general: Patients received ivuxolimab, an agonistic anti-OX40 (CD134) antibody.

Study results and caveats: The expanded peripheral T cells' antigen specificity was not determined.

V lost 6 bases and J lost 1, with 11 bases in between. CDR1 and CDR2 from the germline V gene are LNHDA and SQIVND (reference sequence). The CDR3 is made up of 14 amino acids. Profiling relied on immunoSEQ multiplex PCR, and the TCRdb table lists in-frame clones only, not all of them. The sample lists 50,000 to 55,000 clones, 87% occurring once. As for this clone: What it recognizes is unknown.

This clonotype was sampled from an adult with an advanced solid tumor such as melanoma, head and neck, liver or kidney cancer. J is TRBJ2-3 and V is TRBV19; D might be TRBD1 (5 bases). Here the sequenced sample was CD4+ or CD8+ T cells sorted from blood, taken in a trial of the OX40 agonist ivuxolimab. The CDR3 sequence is CASSRALGTDTQYF. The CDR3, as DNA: TGTGCCAGTAGCAGGGCACTCGGCACAGATACGCAGTATTTT.